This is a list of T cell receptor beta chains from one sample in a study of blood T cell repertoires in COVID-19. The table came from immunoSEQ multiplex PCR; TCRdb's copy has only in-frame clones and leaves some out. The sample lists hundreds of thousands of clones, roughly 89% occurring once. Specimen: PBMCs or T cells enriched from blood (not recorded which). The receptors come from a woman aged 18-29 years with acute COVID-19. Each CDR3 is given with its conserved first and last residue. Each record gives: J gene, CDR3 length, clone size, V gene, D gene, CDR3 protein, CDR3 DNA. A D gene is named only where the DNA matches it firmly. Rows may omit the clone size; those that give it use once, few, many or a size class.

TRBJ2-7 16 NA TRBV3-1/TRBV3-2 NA CASSQDGAGISYEQYF TGTGCCAGCAGCCAAGATGGAGCGGGCATTTCCTACGAGCAGTACTTC
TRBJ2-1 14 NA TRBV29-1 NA CSVVTAGGYNEQFF TGCAGCGTTGTAACGGCAGGGGGGTACAATGAGCAGTTCTTC
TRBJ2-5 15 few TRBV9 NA CASSVEPGRGETQYF TGTGCCAGCAGCGTCGAGCCAGGGAGGGGGGAGACCCAGTACTTC
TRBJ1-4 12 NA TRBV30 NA CAWSQLGEKLFF TGTGCCTGGAGCCAACTAGGTGAAAAACTGTTTTTT
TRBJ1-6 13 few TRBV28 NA CASSGQAQSPLHF TGTGCCAGCAGTGGTCAGGCACAGTCACCCCTCCACTTT
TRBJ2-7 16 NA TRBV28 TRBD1 CASRAPPGQGSYEQYF TGTGCCAGCAGAGCTCCTCCCGGACAGGGCTCCTACGAGCAGTACTTC
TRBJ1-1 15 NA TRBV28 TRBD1 CASSPPQTGYNEAFF TGTGCCAGCAGTCCCCCTCAGACAGGGTATAATGAAGCTTTCTTT
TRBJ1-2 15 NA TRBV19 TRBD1 CASSTWTGTNYGYTF TGTGCCAGTAGTACCTGGACAGGGACCAACTATGGCTACACCTTC
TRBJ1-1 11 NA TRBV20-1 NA CSASMNTEAFF TGCAGTGCGTCCATGAACACTGAAGCTTTCTTT
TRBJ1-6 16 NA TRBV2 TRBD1 CASSEARQGIDSPLHF TGTGCCAGCAGTGAAGCGAGACAGGGGATTGATTCACCCCTCCACTTT
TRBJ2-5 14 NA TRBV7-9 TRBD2 CASSLGLAGVVQYF TGTGCCAGCAGCTTAGGACTAGCGGGAGTGGTGCAGTACTTC
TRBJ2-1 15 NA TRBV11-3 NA CASSLGVLGGNEQFF TGTGCCAGCAGCTTAGGAGTACTAGGAGGCAATGAGCAGTTCTTC
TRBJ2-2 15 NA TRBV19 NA CASSIDLVGPGELFF TGTGCCAGTAGTATAGATCTAGTGGGTCCCGGGGAGCTGTTTTTT
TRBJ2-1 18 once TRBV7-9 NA CASSSRKGVDGLYNEQFF TGTGCCAGCAGCTCCAGAAAGGGCGTCGACGGACTATACAATGAGCAGTTCTTC
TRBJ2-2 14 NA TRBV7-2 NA CASSRPGTTGELFF TGTGCCAGCAGCCGCCCGGGAACCACCGGGGAGCTGTTTTTT
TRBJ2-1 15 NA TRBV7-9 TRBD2 CASRPLAGGLNEQFF TGTGCCAGCAGACCCCTAGCGGGAGGGCTAAATGAGCAGTTCTTC
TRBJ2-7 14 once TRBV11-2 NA CASSHLGPTYEQYF TGTGCCAGCAGCCACCTTGGGCCCACCTACGAGCAGTACTTC
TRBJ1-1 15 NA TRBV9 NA CASSPPDPPEAEAFF TGTGCCAGCAGCCCGCCCGACCCCCCTGAGGCTGAAGCTTTCTTT
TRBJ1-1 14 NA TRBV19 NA CASSIRGDLSEAFF TGTGCCAGTAGTATACGGGGGGACCTGAGTGAAGCTTTCTTT
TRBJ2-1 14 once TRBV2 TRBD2 CASSVVSGAREQFF TGTGCCAGCAGTGTGGTTAGCGGGGCTCGTGAGCAGTTCTTC
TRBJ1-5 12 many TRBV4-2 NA CASSQERGTQHF TGTGCCAGCAGCCAGGAAAGGGGGACCCAGCATTTT
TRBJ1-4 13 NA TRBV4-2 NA CASSQDIGEKLFF TGTGCCAGCAGCCAGGACATCGGGGAAAAACTGTTTTTT
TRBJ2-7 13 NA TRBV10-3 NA CAISGTVNYEQYF TGTGCCATCAGTGGGACAGTGAACTACGAGCAGTACTTC